A selection of T cell receptor beta chains follows, all from one sample in a study of cytomegalovirus exposure and HLA in healthy donors. Clones were read by immunoSEQ multiplex PCR, and TCRdb kept only the in-frame ones, dropping some. The sample gives around 100,000 clones, approximately 58% of which show up once; about 2.2% is in the top ten. The sample taken for sequencing was PBMCs. The receptors were gathered from a woman in her twenties or thirties in good health and CMV-seronegative. Both conserved end residues are part of each CDR3. The D gene is left open where the match is weak. The listing skips clone size in some rows; elsewhere it reads once, few, many or a size class.

j_gene	d_gene	abundance	v_gene	CDR3aa	CDR3nt
TRBJ1-4	TRBD1	few	TRBV28	CASSLLFRGRKLFF	TGTGCCAGCAGTTTATTGTTCAGGGGGCGAAAACTGTTTTTT
TRBJ2-3	TRBD1	NA	TRBV6-4	CASDRADTQYF	TGTGCCAGCGACAGGGCAGATACGCAGTATTTT
TRBJ2-3	NA	NA	TRBV25-1	CASSESGSTDTQYF	TGTGCCAGCAGTGAAAGCGGGAGCACAGATACGCAGTATTTT
TRBJ2-7	NA	few	TRBV28	CATTLGDEQYF	TGTGCCACCACCTTAGGGGACGAGCAGTACTTC
TRBJ2-1	NA	NA	TRBV18	CASSPLISDEQFF	TGTGCCAGCTCACCGCTTATCTCGGATGAGCAGTTCTTC
TRBJ2-7	TRBD2	few	TRBV2	CASREGLADFYEQYF	TGTGCCAGCAGGGAGGGACTAGCGGATTTCTACGAGCAGTACTTC
TRBJ1-5	TRBD1	few	TRBV11-2	CASSSGQGNQPQHF	TGTGCCAGCAGCTCTGGACAGGGGAATCAGCCCCAGCATTTT
TRBJ1-5	NA	once	TRBV18	CASSPSSNQPQHF	TGTGCCAGCTCACCCAGTAGCAATCAGCCCCAGCATTTT
TRBJ1-3	NA	NA	TRBV29-1	CSVAESYHSGNTIYF	TGCAGCGTCGCCGAAAGCTACCACTCTGGAAACACCATATATTTT
TRBJ1-1	NA	NA	TRBV9	CASSVGQRNTEAFF	TGTGCCAGCAGCGTAGGACAGAGAAACACTGAAGCTTTCTTT
TRBJ2-4	TRBD1	few	TRBV30	CAWTRGRLAKNIQYF	TGTGCCTGGACAAGGGGGCGGTTAGCCAAAAACATTCAGTACTTC
TRBJ2-7	NA	NA	TRBV7-9	CASSFGLPPSYEQYF	TGTGCCAGCAGCTTTGGGCTACCCCCTTCCTACGAGCAGTACTTC
TRBJ2-5	TRBD2	NA	TRBV13	CASSLPGGGTQYF	TGTGCCAGCAGCTTACCGGGAGGCGGGACCCAGTACTTC
TRBJ1-4	TRBD1	NA	TRBV5-1	CASSPGTGVEKLFF	TGCGCCAGCAGCCCCGGGACAGGGGTTGAAAAACTGTTTTTT
TRBJ2-7	NA	NA	TRBV9	CASSVAVGMTYEQYF	TGTGCCAGCAGCGTAGCTGTGGGCATGACCTACGAGCAGTACTTC
TRBJ2-1	TRBD1	NA	TRBV28	CASSWGQGTYNEQFF	TGTGCCAGCAGTTGGGGACAGGGGACCTACAATGAGCAGTTCTTC
TRBJ2-2	TRBD1	few	TRBV6-4	CASSEMTGSGELFF	TGTGCCAGCAGTGAGATGACAGGGTCCGGGGAGCTGTTTTTT
TRBJ1-5	NA	NA	TRBV28	CASSLIRDNQPQHF	TGTGCCAGCAGTTTGATCCGGGACAATCAGCCCCAGCATTTT
TRBJ2-3	NA	few	TRBV5-1	CASSLVLGGTDTQYF	TGCGCCAGCAGCTTGGTTTTAGGGGGCACAGATACGCAGTATTTT
TRBJ2-1	NA	NA	TRBV21-1	CASVNGHSGRTNGSYNEQFF	TGTGCCAGCGTAAATGGCCATAGCGGGAGGACTAACGGTTCCTACAATGAGCAGTTCTTC
TRBJ1-2	NA	NA	TRBV27	CASSSVGLYGYTF	TGTGCCAGCAGTTCGGTGGGACTCTATGGCTACACCTTC
TRBJ2-4	NA	few	TRBV5-1	CASSLTPSKIAKNIQYF	TGCGCCAGCAGCTTGACACCATCGAAGATAGCCAAAAACATTCAGTACTTC
TRBJ2-7	NA	NA	TRBV6-5	CASSPLGSGEQYF	TGTGCCAGCAGTCCACTAGGATCAGGCGAGCAGTACTTC
TRBJ1-5	NA	NA	TRBV27	CASSLRGWNQPQHF	TGTGCCAGCAGTTTACGGGGGTGGAATCAGCCCCAGCATTTT
TRBJ1-6	NA	NA	TRBV5-1	CASSSKETGNSPLHF	TGCGCCAGCAGCTCGAAAGAGACAGGCAATTCACCCCTCCACTTT
TRBJ2-2	TRBD2	NA	TRBV5-4	CASGLAGSSGELFF	TGTGCCAGCGGACTAGCGGGCTCTAGTGGGGAGCTGTTTTTT
TRBJ2-3	NA	NA	TRBV7-9	CASNPSGGILDTQYF	TGTGCCAGCAACCCCTCCGGAGGGATTTTAGATACGCAGTATTTT
TRBJ1-2	TRBD1	NA	TRBV6-1	CATREGGIYGYTF	TGTGCCACCAGGGAAGGGGGCATCTATGGCTACACCTTC
TRBJ1-4	NA	NA	TRBV18	CASSLQGVTNEKLFF	TGTGCCAGCTCTCTACAGGGAGTAACTAATGAAAAACTGTTTTTT
TRBJ2-7	NA	NA	TRBV30	CAWSLEYEQYF	TGTGCCTGGAGTTTAGAATACGAGCAGTACTTC
TRBJ2-7	NA	NA	TRBV6-6	CASSYVIGGQLYEQYF	TGTGCCAGCAGTTATGTCATAGGAGGCCAGCTCTACGAGCAGTACTTC